This T cell receptor (beta chain) was captured in a study of human T cells and chemical hapten exposure. Whole-study context: TCR yields per sample varied, mainly owing to small pooled library volume differences. Broader study findings: TCRs above 1 in 1000 frequency did not change with DPC sensitization.

Each CDR3 protein gets one entry after TCRdb re-called the RACE reads with MiXCR. The sample gives more than 60,000 distinct CDR3 sequences, 10% of which show up once; roughly 6.8% is in the top ten. Time point defined: patch test 2, 6 weeks after DPC sensitization. Treatment given: therapeutic diphenylcyclopropenone sensitization with weekly scalp DPC. Germline V lookup: CDR1 MNHEY, CDR2 SMNVEV (reference sequence). The V end was cut by 8 bases, the J end by 3 bases, with 7 bases between. The CDR3 spans 11 residues. In this sample, this clonotype turned up a few times. Its antigen remains unidentified.

The sample consisted of whole blood, taken in connection with sensitization to the hapten diphenylcyclopropenone (DPC). This clonotype was sampled from a woman aged 45-65 years with alopecia areata. Some clones in this sample may be carry-over from other donors' samples. This rearrangement joins TRBV27 to TRBJ2-5, with D tentatively TRBD2 (5 bases). CDR3 nucleotides: TGTGCCAGCGGACTGAAAGAGACCCAGTACTTC. It is translated as CASGLKETQYF.